This TCR beta chain was observed in a study of blood T cells in healthy people across ages. General study points: Because donor CMV status was unknown, expanded clonotype changes were possibly confounded.

A sample-barcoded 5' primer and a J-beta primer mix were used in a second PCR of about 7 to 12 cycles. Each cDNA molecule was tagged by a template-switch adaptor that had 12 random nucleotides. Via MiXCR, TCRdb re-called the 5' RACE reads, giving one row per CDR3 protein. The sample lists 600,000 to 900,000 distinct CDR3 sequences, roughly 26% occurring once. Germline V gene data show CDR1 as MDHEN and CDR2 as SYDVKM. This CDR3 spans 11 amino acids. This clonotype was counted between two and nine times. Its antigen is unknown. At one end the junction does not follow the germline gene, possibly because of a read error. This sample was also put to use in a study of T cells of mothers and their children. That paper notes: Thymic selection molds TCR recombination output in a comparable way in related and unrelated pairs.

The receptor was isolated from a boy younger than 18 in good health. Sequenced input: blood. V and J are TRBV28 and TRBJ2-7; TRBD1 aligns across 10 bases. CDR3 residues: CASSRPGQGTF. CDR3 sequence (DNA): TGTGCCAGCAGTCGGCCGGGACAGGGGACCTTC.